The rows below give T cell receptor beta chains drawn from one sample of a study of PD-1 blockade in classical Hodgkin lymphoma. Repertoires were generated with immunoSEQ multiplex PCR, while TCRdb's copy carries only in-frame clones and drops some. Altogether approximately 160,000 clones are present, 78% being singletons, with the ten largest covering roughly 9.8%. The sequences come from peripheral blood mononuclear cells (PBMCs), collected before the second cycle of nivolumab. These receptors originate from a human donor with classical Hodgkin lymphoma. CDR3s include the opening cysteine and the closing phenylalanine or tryptophan. A D gene is named only where the DNA matches it firmly. Size is omitted from some rows. Given values are once, few, many or a class for expanded clones.

J,D,V,size,CDR3
TRBJ1-2,NA,TRBV19,NA,CASTHGPANYGYTF
TRBJ1-1,NA,TRBV5-4,NA,CASSPTGSTEAFF
TRBJ2-3,NA,TRBV9,NA,CASSVEGGTDTQYF
TRBJ2-5,NA,TRBV5-4,NA,CASSPEGRETQYF
TRBJ1-4,NA,TRBV6-5,NA,CASSYLQGSEKLFF
TRBJ1-1,NA,TRBV18,NA,CASSGGAGVNTEAFF
TRBJ2-1,NA,TRBV5-4,NA,CASTPLGYDNEQFF
TRBJ2-7,TRBD2,TRBV11-2,NA,CASSFTSGGSYEQYF
TRBJ2-7,NA,TRBV7-3,once,CASSWGPSYEQYF
TRBJ1-4,NA,TRBV4-3,NA,CASSQDDSARRDNNEKLFF
TRBJ1-6,TRBD1,TRBV6-5,NA,CASSLDRGGNSPLHF